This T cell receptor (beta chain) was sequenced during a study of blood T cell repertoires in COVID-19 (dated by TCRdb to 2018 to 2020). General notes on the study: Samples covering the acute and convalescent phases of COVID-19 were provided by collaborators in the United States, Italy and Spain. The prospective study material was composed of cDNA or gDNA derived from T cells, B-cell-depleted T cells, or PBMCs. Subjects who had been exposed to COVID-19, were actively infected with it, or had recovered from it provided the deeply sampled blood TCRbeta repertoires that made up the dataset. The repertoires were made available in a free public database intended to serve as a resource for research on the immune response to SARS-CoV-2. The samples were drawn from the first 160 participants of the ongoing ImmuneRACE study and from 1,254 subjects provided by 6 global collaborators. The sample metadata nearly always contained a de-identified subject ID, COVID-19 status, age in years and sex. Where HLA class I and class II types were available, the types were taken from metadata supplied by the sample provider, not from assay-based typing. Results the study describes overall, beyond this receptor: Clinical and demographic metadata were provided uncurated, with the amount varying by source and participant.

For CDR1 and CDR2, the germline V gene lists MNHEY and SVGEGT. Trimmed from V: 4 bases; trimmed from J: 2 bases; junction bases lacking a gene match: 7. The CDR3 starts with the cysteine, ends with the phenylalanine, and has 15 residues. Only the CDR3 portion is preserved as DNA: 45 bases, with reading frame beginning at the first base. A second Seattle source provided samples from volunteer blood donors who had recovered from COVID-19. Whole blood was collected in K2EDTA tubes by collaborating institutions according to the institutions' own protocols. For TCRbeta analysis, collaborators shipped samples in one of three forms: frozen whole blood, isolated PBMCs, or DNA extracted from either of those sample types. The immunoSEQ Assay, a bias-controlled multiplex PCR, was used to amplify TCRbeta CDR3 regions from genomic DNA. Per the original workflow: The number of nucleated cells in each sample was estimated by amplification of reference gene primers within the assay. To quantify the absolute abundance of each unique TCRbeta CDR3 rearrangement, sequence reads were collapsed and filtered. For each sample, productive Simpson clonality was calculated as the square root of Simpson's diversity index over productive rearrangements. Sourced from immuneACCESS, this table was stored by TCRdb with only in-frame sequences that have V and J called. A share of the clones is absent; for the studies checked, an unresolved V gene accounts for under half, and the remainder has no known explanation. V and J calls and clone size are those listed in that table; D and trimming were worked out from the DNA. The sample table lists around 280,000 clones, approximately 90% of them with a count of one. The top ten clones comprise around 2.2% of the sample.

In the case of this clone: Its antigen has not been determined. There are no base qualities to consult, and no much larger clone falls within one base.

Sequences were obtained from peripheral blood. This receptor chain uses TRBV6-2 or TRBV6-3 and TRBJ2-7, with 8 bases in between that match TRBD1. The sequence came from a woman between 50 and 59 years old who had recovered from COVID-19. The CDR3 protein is CASSFGQGITYEQYF. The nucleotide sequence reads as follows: TGTGCCAGCAGTTTCGGACAGGGAATTACCTACGAGCAGTACTTC.